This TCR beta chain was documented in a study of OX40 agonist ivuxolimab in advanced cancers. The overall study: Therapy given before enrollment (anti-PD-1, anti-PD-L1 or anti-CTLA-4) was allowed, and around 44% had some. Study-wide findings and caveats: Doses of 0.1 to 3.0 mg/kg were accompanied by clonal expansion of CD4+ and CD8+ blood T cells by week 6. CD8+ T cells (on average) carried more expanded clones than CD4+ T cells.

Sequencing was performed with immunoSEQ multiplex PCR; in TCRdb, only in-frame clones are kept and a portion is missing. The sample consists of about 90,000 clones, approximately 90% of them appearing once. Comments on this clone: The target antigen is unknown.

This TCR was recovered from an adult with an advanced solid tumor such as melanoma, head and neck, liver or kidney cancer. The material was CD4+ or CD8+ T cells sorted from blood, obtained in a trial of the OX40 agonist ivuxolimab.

CDR3 loop: CASRSDWGGELFF. The CDR3 DNA reads as TGTGCCAGCAGGTCCGACTGGGGGGGGGAGCTGTTTTTT. This rearrangement joins TRBV2 to TRBJ2-2, with D possibly called TRBD1 or TRBD2 (5 bases each). The germline V gene encodes CDR1 SNHLY and CDR2 FYNNEI. The CDR3 contains 13 residues. V shed 6 bases and J shed 8 bases, with 13 bases lying between them.